This note documents a single T cell receptor (beta chain) sequence. Its specificity is not known. The data originate from a study of CD8+CD57+ T cells in acquired aplastic anemia. Study context: The study obtained an average of roughly 2.9 ug of DNA from sorted CD4+ and CD8+ cells. Healthy donors had, on average, roughly 9.8 million reads for their CD4+ cells.

Study-wide results and limits: Patients and controls were found to share twenty-nine CD8+ CDR3 sequences. Statistical testing detected no significant gap in CD8+ Simpson's diversity between patients and controls.

V was pared by 10 bases and J by 4 bases, with 16 bases between. Germline CDR1 reads ENHRY; CDR2 reads SYGVKD. The CDR3 contains 13 residues. TCR beta VDJ combinations and CDR3 sequences were profiled from genomic DNA. A single record per CDR3 protein comes from TCRdb applying MiXCR to the reads. The data contain 200,000 to 250,000 distinct CDR3 sequences, roughly 33% of them singletons. The sample comprised sorted CD4+, CD8+, or CD8+CD57+ T cells (not recorded which) from PBMCs. The receptor comes from a human donor in good health, serving as a control. J is TRBJ1-2 and V is TRBV10-3; D possibly corresponds to TRBD1 (6 bases). In nucleotides, the CDR3 is TGTGCCAGCAGCCGGGGACAATTCTATGGCTACACCTTC. Residues: CASSRGQFYGYTF.